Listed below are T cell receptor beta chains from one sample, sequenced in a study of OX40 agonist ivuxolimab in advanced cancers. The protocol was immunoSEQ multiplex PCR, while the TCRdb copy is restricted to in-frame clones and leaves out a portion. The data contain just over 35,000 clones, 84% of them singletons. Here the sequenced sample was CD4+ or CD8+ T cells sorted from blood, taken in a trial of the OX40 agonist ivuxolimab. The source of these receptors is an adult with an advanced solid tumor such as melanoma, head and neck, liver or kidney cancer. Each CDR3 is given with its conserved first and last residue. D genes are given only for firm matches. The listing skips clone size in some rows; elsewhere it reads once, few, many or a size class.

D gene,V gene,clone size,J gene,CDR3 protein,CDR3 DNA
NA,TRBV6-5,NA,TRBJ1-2,CASSYNRDGYTF,TGTGCCAGCAGTTACAACAGGGATGGCTACACCTTC
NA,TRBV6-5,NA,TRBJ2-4,CASSLGPIAKNIQYF,TGTGCCAGCAGTTTGGGACCGATAGCCAAAAACATTCAGTACTTC
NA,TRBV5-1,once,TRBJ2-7,CASSLATFYTYEQYF,TGCGCCAGCAGCTTGGCCACGTTTTACACCTACGAGCAGTACTTC
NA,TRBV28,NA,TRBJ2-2,CASSQDSSNTGELFF,TGTGCCAGCAGTCAGGACAGTTCGAACACCGGGGAGCTGTTTTTT
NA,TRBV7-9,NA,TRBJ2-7,CASSSISGVPYEQYF,TGTGCCAGCAGCTCGATCTCAGGGGTACCCTACGAGCAGTACTTC
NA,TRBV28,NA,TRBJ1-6,CASSLFGDSPLHF,TGTGCCAGCAGTTTATTTGGGGATTCACCCCTCCACTTT
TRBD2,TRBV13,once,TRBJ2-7,CASSFRLAATYEQYF,TGTGCCAGCAGCTTCAGACTAGCGGCTACCTACGAGCAGTACTTC
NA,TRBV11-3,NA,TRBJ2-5,CASSPLRADRETQYF,TGTGCCAGCAGCCCGCTTAGGGCAGACAGAGAGACCCAGTACTTC
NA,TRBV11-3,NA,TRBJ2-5,CASSFLYGETQYF,TGTGCCAGCAGCTTCTTGTACGGTGAGACCCAGTACTTC
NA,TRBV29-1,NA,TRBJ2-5,CSAPRGETQYF,TGCAGCGCCCCCCGTGGGGAGACCCAGTACTTC
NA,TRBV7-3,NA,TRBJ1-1,CASSQDWNNRGGPEAFF,TGCGCCAGCAGCCAAGATTGGAACAACAGAGGAGGGCCTGAAGCTTTCTTT
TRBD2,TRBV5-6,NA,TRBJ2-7,CASRGLDYEQYF,TGTGCCAGCAGAGGACTAGACTACGAGCAGTACTTC
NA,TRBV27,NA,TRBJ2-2,CASSLIPPGTGELFF,TGTGCCAGCAGTTTAATCCCCCCTGGGACCGGGGAGCTGTTTTTT
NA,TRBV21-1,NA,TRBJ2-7,CASSTPLQGAVPYEQYF,TGTGCCAGCAGCACGCCCCTTCAGGGGGCCGTGCCCTACGAGCAGTACTTC
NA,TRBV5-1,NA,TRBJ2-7,CASSHVGAWEQYF,TGCGCCAGCAGCCACGTCGGAGCCTGGGAGCAGTACTTC